This T cell receptor beta chain emerged from a study of spatial heterogeneity in lung cancer. Study-wide results and limits: Expanded intratumoral alpha and beta TCR counts tracked tumor mutation counts. The numbers of ubiquitous and regional expanded TCRs correlated with ubiquitous and regional nonsynonymous mutations, respectively.

By share of the sample, this clonotype is medium-sized (0.01 to 0.1%). Its antigen is undetermined. TCRdb processed the 5' RACE reads anew with MiXCR; each CDR3 protein has one entry. The table lists approximately 2,500 distinct CDR3 sequences, roughly 13% of them singletons. J lost 4 bases, V lost 2 bases, and 9 bases had no gene match. This CDR3 has 18 amino acids. Germline values: CDR1 SGHRS, CDR2 YFSETQ. The time point here: sample taken at primary tumor resection. The specimen was lung tumor tissue, collected at surgery. This chain connects TRBV5-1 to TRBJ2-1, with 13 nucleotides matching TRBD2. This clonotype originated in a male donor with early-stage non-small cell lung cancer. The DNA for the CDR3 is TGCGCCAGCAGCTTAGGGACTAGCGGGGTACTAGCTTACAATGAGCAGTTCTTC. This codes for CASSLGTSGVLAYNEQFF.